This is a list of T cell receptor beta chains from one sample in a study of T cell repertoires in aging, cancer and after chemotherapy. TCRdb used MiXCR to reprocess the multiplex PCR reads, holding one entry per CDR3 protein. The profile shows 13,000 or so distinct CDR3 sequences, roughly a quarter of them singletons. The sample was blood. These receptors all come from a human donor in good health. CDR3s leave out the opening cysteine and the closing phenylalanine or tryptophan.

J	V	CDR3
TRBJ2-3	TRBV29-1	SVVGMGGGLDTQY
TRBJ2-5	TRBV6-1	ASSSPWETQY
TRBJ2-6	TRBV18	ASSPSQLSGANVLT
TRBJ2-3	TRBV6-2/TRBV6-3	ASRFQPSGGITDTQY
TRBJ1-5	TRBV19	ASSISHFSNQPQH
TRBJ1-2	TRBV4-2	ASSQGPGINYGYT
TRBJ1-1	TRBV5-6	ASSFGTPIEAF
TRBJ1-2	TRBV21-1	ASSNRQPDYGYT
TRBJ2-2	TRBV29-1	SVGGTVNTGELF
TRBJ1-2	TRBV5-1	ASSPGQGGGYT
TRBJ2-4	TRBV20-1	SARDGSGAIAKNIQY
TRBJ1-1	TRBV12-3/TRBV12-4	ASSHRGEAF
TRBJ2-7	TRBV20-1	SAERSYEQY
TRBJ1-1	TRBV18	ASSPPYDRDEAF
TRBJ1-2	TRBV7-2	ASGSPIVFNYGYT
TRBJ2-1	TRBV11-2	ASSLMSAEQF
TRBJ2-3	TRBV14	ASSLRLDRSTDTQY
TRBJ2-3	TRBV5-6	ASSLARIADTQY
TRBJ1-3	TRBV11-3	ASSLGQGGNTIY
TRBJ2-3	TRBV19	ASRTVGTDTQY